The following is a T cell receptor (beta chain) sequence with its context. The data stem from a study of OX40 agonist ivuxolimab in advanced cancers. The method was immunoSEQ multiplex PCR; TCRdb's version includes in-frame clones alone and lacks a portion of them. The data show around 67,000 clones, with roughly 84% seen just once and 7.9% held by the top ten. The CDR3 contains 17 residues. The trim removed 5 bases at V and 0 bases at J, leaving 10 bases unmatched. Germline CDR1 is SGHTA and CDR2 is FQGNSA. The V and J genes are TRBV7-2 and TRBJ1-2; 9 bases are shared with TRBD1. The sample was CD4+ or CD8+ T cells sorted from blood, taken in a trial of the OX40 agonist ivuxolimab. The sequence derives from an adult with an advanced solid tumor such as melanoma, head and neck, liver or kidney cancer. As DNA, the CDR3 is TGTGCCAGCAGCGGATGGACCGGGACAGGGACTAACTATGGCTACACCTTC. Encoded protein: CASSGWTGTGTNYGYTF.